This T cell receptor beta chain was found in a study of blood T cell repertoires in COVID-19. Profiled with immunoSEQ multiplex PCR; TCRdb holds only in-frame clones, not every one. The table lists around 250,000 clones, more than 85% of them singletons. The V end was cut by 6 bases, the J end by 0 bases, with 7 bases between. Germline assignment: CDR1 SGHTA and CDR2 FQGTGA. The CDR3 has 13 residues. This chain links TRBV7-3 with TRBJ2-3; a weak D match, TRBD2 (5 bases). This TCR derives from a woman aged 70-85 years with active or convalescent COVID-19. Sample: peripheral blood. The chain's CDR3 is CASRDSSTDTQYF. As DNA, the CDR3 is TGTGCCAGCAGGGACTCGAGCACAGATACGCAGTATTTT.